The 23 T cell receptor beta chains presented below share a single source sample, sequenced in a study of blood T cell repertoires in COVID-19 (dated by TCRdb to about 2020). Library preparation was by the immunoSEQ multiplex PCR assay. Drawn from immuneACCESS, this table holds only the in-frame rearrangements with V and J called that TCRdb kept. Clones are partly lost; checked studies trace under half to an unresolved V gene and leave the rest unexplained. The sample includes 250,000 to 300,000 clones, with 86% observed a single time. The ten largest clonotypes hold less than 3% of the sample. The sample was peripheral blood. The receptors come from a woman in her twenties or thirties with active or convalescent COVID-19.

This chain links TRBV30 with TRBJ2-7; 8 bases are a match to TRBD1. V shed 5 bases, J shed 9 bases, and the junction held 9 bases outside the gene matches. The CDR3 loop spans 12 amino acids. Per the germline V gene, CDR1 is GTSNPN and CDR2 is SVGIG (reference sequence). CDR3 sequence: CAWADRGMGQYF. The CDR3 DNA is TGTGCCTGGGCCGACAGGGGCATGGGGCAGTACTTC.

This chain joins TRBV28 and TRBJ2-5, with 7 bases lining up with TRBD1. V dropped 6 bases and J dropped 1; count of bases not matched to a gene: 2. Germline V gene sequence: CDR1 MDHEN, CDR2 SYDVKM. The CDR3 extends over 13 amino acids. The DNA of the CDR3 is TGTGCCAGCAGGCAGGGGGTCCAAGAGACCCAGTACTTC. Encoded protein: CASRQGVQETQYF.

The V gene is TRBV3-1 (or the pseudogene TRBV3-2), the J gene TRBJ1-1; perhaps TRBD1 as D (5 bases). V was clipped by 3 bases and J by 6 bases, with 11 bases between them. Germline CDR1 and CDR2: LGHDT and YNNKEL (reference sequence). There are 13 residues in the CDR3. The DNA of the CDR3 is TGTGCCAGCAGCCACGGGGGAAGGTCTGAAGCTTTCTTT. Protein: CASSHGGRSEAFF.

The chain couples TRBV19 to TRBJ1-5; perhaps TRBD1 as D (5 bases). Germline values: CDR1 LNHDA, CDR2 SQIVND (reference sequence). This CDR3 comprises 14 residues. Trimming shortened V by 3 bases and J by 11 bases, and 17 bases separated the two germline ends. CDR3 region: CASSIKAGTGAQHF. The CDR3, as DNA: TGTGCCAGTAGTATCAAAGCAGGGACGGGGGCCCAGCATTTT. Full variable domain (remainder filled in from reference TRBV19 and TRBJ1-5): DGGITQSPKYLFRKEGQNVTLSCEQNLNHDAMYWYRQDPGQGLRLIYYSQIVNDFQKGDIAEGYSVSREKKESFPLTVTSAQKNPTAFYLCASSIKAGTGAQHFGDGTRLSIL.

The chain carries TRBV11-2 and TRBJ2-5; D may be TRBD2 (5 bases). The CDR3 length is 13 residues. V was shortened by 4 bases and J by 2 bases, with 8 bases between the two germline ends. The germline CDR1 and CDR2 sequences are SGHAT and FQNNGV. The CDR3 sequence: CASSYGNQETQYF. CDR3 bases: TGTGCCAGCAGCTACGGGAATCAAGAGACCCAGTACTTC.

The chain links TRBV9 to TRBJ1-6; 8 bases map to TRBD1. Per germline, CDR1 SGDLS and CDR2 YYNGEE. The length of the CDR3 is 19 residues. V was pared by 4 bases and J by 8 bases, with 20 bases of the junction left unmatched. The DNA of the CDR3 is TGTGCCAGCAGCACTACGCCAGGGATGGTCGGACAGGGCGATTCACCCCTCCACTTT. Translated, it gives CASSTTPGMVGQGDSPLHF.

The CDR3 loop is CASSLQGSSYNEQFF. In nucleotides, the CDR3 is TGTGCCAGCAGCTTACAGGGGAGCTCCTACAATGAGCAGTTCTTC. V is TRBV11-2 and J is TRBJ2-1; TRBD1 is a possible D gene (6 bases). Germline CDR1 and CDR2: SGHAT and FQNNGV. Trimming removed 2 bases at V and 0 bases at J, with 8 bases between. This CDR3 is built from 15 residues.

As regards this clone: This sample also contains other DNA sequences that code for the same CDR3. The rearrangement links TRBV5-1 to TRBJ2-7; 10 positions match TRBD2. Germline trimming cut 1 base from V and 3 bases from J; bases unmatched to any gene: 4. The germline gives CDR1 SGHRS, CDR2 YFSETQ. This CDR3 is built from 15 residues. In DNA, the CDR3 is TGCGCCAGCAGCTTGTCACTAGCGGGGAACTACGAGCAGTACTTC. Translating gives CASSLSLAGNYEQYF.

This chain connects TRBV4-2 to TRBJ1-1, with a possible D match to TRBD1 (5 bases). This CDR3 spans 15 amino acids. Germline CDR1 LGHNA, CDR2 YNFKEQ. The germline V and J ends were trimmed by 0 bases and 5 bases, with 13 bases remaining between them. CDR3 DNA sequence: TGTGCCAGCAGCCAAGAGGTATCGACAGTAACTGAAGCTTTCTTT. Residues: CASSQEVSTVTEAFF.

The V and J genes are TRBV7-2 and TRBJ2-7; the match to TRBD2 covers 9 bases. V lost 5 bases and J lost 0; bases outside the gene matches: 8. The CDR3 has 16 residues. Germline CDR1 SGHTA, CDR2 FQGNSA. Here the CDR3 reads CASSALAGLSSYEQYF. CDR3 sequence (DNA): TGTGCCAGCAGCGCACTAGCGGGCCTTAGCTCCTACGAGCAGTACTTC.

The chain is built from TRBV29-1 and TRBJ2-5, with D perhaps TRBD1 (5 bases). V gave up 2 bases and J gave up 4 bases, with 14 bases separating them. The length of the CDR3 is 14 residues. In germline, CDR1 is SQVTM, CDR2 ANQGSEA. CDR3 in DNA: TGCAGCGTTGAACGAACAGGCGGCGGAGAGACCCAGTACTTC. It encodes CSVERTGGGETQYF.

This rearrangement joins TRBV7-2 to TRBJ2-1, with D perhaps matching TRBD2 (7 bases). This CDR3 spans 14 amino acids. CDR1 is SGHTA and CDR2 is FQGNSA in the germline V gene. V lost 0 bases, J lost 8 bases, and 11 bases lay in between. CDR3 nucleotides: TGTGCCAGCAGCTTAGCGGGGGGGGCGGATGAGCAGTTCTTC. Its protein product is CASSLAGGADEQFF.

The chain couples TRBV18 to TRBJ2-1, with D perhaps TRBD1 (6 bases). Germline CDR1 is KGHSH and CDR2 is LQKENI. V was trimmed by 3 bases and J by 6 bases, leaving 9 bases between them. The CDR3 spans 13 residues. The DNA for the CDR3 is TGTGCCAGCTCACCTGGGACACTCAATGAGCAGTTCTTC. This codes for CASSPGTLNEQFF. The whole variable domain, filled in from reference TRBV18 and TRBJ2-1, reads NAGVMQNPRHLVRRRGQEARLRCSPMKGHSHVYWYRQLPEEGLKFMVYLQKENIIDESGMPKERFSAEFPKEGPSILRIQQVVRGDSAAYFCASSPGTLNEQFFGPGTRLTVL.

This chain connects TRBV7-3 to TRBJ2-3; possibly TRBD2 for D (7 bases). CDR1 is SGHTA and CDR2 is FQGTGA in the germline V gene. The V end was cut by 5 bases, the J end by 2 bases, with 14 bases between. The CDR3 is 15 amino acids. CDR3 loop: CASSPRGADTDTQYF. CDR3 in DNA: TGTGCCAGCAGCCCTCGGGGGGCCGACACAGATACGCAGTATTTT.

The genes are TRBV10-3 and TRBJ2-5; 7 bases are a match to TRBD2. This CDR3 is 13 amino acids long. Germline CDR1 reads ENHRY; CDR2 reads SYGVKD. With 8 bases clipped from V and 1 base from J, the junction kept 4 bases outside the gene matches. CDR3 coding DNA: TGTGCCATCTCGCGCGGGGGCCAAGAGACCCAGTACTTC. This translates into CAISRGGQETQYF.

The genes are TRBV27 and TRBJ2-3; 8 bases align to TRBD2. Per germline, CDR1 MNHEY and CDR2 SMNVEV (reference sequence). Trimming removed 6 bases from V and 0 bases from J; junction bases left unmatched: 17. The CDR3 loop spans 19 amino acids. The CDR3: CASRGVRSGGPTSTDTQYF. CDR3 nucleotide sequence: TGTGCCAGCAGAGGGGTAAGGAGCGGGGGTCCTACTAGCACAGATACGCAGTATTTT.

The rearrangement links TRBV7-3 to TRBJ1-5; 10 bases line up with TRBD1. This CDR3 comprises 18 residues. V trimming: 2 bases; J trimming: 0 bases; junction bases outside the gene matches: 7. Germline V gene lookup returns CDR1 SGHTA and CDR2 FQGTGA. The CDR3 loop is CASSLVPRQGASNQPQHF. The DNA of the CDR3 is TGTGCCAGCAGCTTAGTTCCGAGACAGGGGGCTAGCAATCAGCCCCAGCATTTT.

The chain combines TRBV5-1 with TRBJ1-1; the D is unclear. Germline CDR1 is SGHRS and CDR2 is YFSETQ. This CDR3 has 15 amino acids. Trimming cost V 4 bases and J 1 base, with 14 bases left between them. The CDR3 loop reads CASSPPGTSNTEAFF. CDR3 DNA sequence: TGCGCCAGCAGCCCCCCGGGAACCTCGAACACTGAAGCTTTCTTT.

The genes are TRBV30 and TRBJ1-4; 8 bases are shared with TRBD1. The trim removed 0 bases at V and 8 bases at J, leaving 8 bases unmatched. The CDR3 runs 15 residues. Germline V CDR1 and CDR2: GTSNPN, SVGIG (reference sequence). CDR3 region: CAWSVRQGRVEKLFF. CDR3 in DNA: TGTGCCTGGAGTGTTCGACAGGGGCGGGTGGAAAAACTGTTTTTT.

The chain couples TRBV18 to TRBJ1-2; no firm D call. V dropped 2 bases and J dropped 2 bases, with 12 bases sitting between them. This CDR3 contains 15 residues. CDR1 and CDR2 (germline): KGHSH, LQKENI. CDR3 region: CASSPAGSQNYGYTF. In nucleotides, the CDR3 is TGTGCCAGCTCACCAGCGGGCAGTCAAAACTATGGCTACACCTTC.

This clone was counted between two and nine times. The rearrangement joins TRBV28 to TRBJ1-1; D unresolved. Between the trimmed V and J ends, which lost 6 bases and 0 bases, there was a span of 5 bases. Per the germline V gene, CDR1 is MDHEN and CDR2 is SYDVKM. This CDR3 is built from 12 residues. This chain's CDR3 is CASRHLNTEAFF. CDR3 DNA sequence: TGTGCCAGCAGGCACTTGAACACTGAAGCTTTCTTT.

V is TRBV6-2 or TRBV6-3 and J is TRBJ2-7; 13 positions match TRBD2. This CDR3 has 16 residues. Germline trimming cut 3 bases from V and 3 bases from J; bases unmatched to any gene: 5. Germline CDR1 is MNHEY and CDR2 is SVGEGT. Here the CDR3 reads CASSYQGLAGVYEQYF. In DNA, the CDR3 is TGTGCCAGCAGTTATCAAGGACTAGCGGGGGTCTACGAGCAGTACTTC.

The chain uses TRBV20-1 and TRBJ2-4; tentative D call: TRBD2 (6 bases). Trimming took 3 bases from V and 8 from J, leaving 20 bases between them. CDR3 length equals 15 residues. Germline V gene sequence: CDR1 DFQATT, CDR2 SNEGSKA (reference sequence). This CDR3 reads CSASEARGIGDIQYF. DNA of the CDR3: TGCAGTGCTAGTGAAGCCCGGGGGATCGGGGACATTCAGTACTTC.